Below, 25 T cell receptor beta chains from the same sample are listed, as sequenced in a study of CD8+ T cells in alopecia areata. Treatment here: oral pan-JAK inhibitor, 5-10 mg twice daily. Extracted from the samples, RNA was reverse transcribed into cDNA to serve as the sequencing template. The method was immunoSEQ multiplex PCR; TCRdb's version includes in-frame clones alone and lacks a portion of them. Of around 290,000 clones listed, 58% are singletons. The material sequenced was CD4+ T cells sorted from blood, taken at week 24, from a patient treated with tofacitinib. All receptors come from a human donor with alopecia areata.

This clone has just a few counts. The V and J genes are TRBV4-1 and TRBJ1-1; D might be TRBD1 (5 bases). Per germline, CDR1 MGHRA and CDR2 YSYEKL. The V end lost 0 bases, the J end lost 5 bases, and 10 bases lay between the germline ends. The CDR3 consists of 14 residues. The CDR3 bases are TGCGCCAGCAGCCAAGATGGCAGGGCAACTGAAGCTTTCTTT. It is translated as CASSQDGRATEAFF.

The chain has TRBV14 and TRBJ2-1, with D tentatively TRBD2 (5 bases). The CDR3 is 11 amino acids. The V end lost 1 base, the J end lost 15 bases, and 10 bases lay between the germline ends. Germline CDR1 and CDR2: SGHDN and FVKESK. CDR3 DNA sequence: TGTGCCAGCAGCCAAGTCGGGGTCCCGTTCTTC. As protein: CASSQVGVPFF.

The rearrangement joins TRBV2 to TRBJ1-3; D unclear. The CDR3 has 14 residues. Germline values: CDR1 SNHLY, CDR2 FYNNEI. V dropped 4 bases and J dropped 4 bases, with 11 bases sitting between them. CDR3 in DNA: TGTGCCAGCAGTGGTCCGACCCCGGGAAACACCATATATTTT. Protein product: CASSGPTPGNTIYF.

This clone was counted a few times. The chain is built from TRBV23-1 and TRBJ2-1; no definite D call. Being an ORF, TRBV23-1 has a function that is uncertain. V dropped 7 bases and J dropped 0 bases, with 13 bases sitting between them. This CDR3 has 15 residues. CDR3 loop: CASTKHISSYNEQFF. The CDR3 region has the DNA TGCGCCAGCACAAAGCACATAAGCTCCTACAATGAGCAGTTCTTC.

In nucleotides, the CDR3 is TGTGCCAGCAACGAAGGAAGGTGGACTGAAGCTTTCTTT. Its protein product is CASNEGRWTEAFF. This sequence joins TRBV6-5 and TRBJ1-1; D is ambiguous. V gave up 7 bases and J gave up 5 bases, with 14 bases separating them. The germline CDR1 and CDR2 sequences are MNHEY and SVGAGI. The CDR3 loop spans 13 amino acids.

This clone has more than one count but fewer than ten. The sample has other DNA sequences that encode this CDR3 too. The CDR3 loop is CASSLAANTGELFF. The CDR3 DNA follows: TGCGCCAGCAGCTTGGCGGCGAACACCGGGGAGCTGTTTTTT. The V call is TRBV5-1, the J call TRBJ2-2; D gene ambiguous. This CDR3 has 14 residues. Looked up from germline, CDR1 is SGHRS and CDR2 is YFSETQ. Between the trimmed V and J ends, which lost 0 bases and 0 bases, there was a span of 3 bases. Based on the CDR3 plus reference TRBV5-1 and TRBJ2-2, the full variable domain is KAGVTQTPRYLIKTRGQQVTLSCSPISGHRSVSWYQQTPGQGLQFLFEYFSETQRNKGNFPGRFSGRQFSNSRSEMNVSTLELGDSALYLCASSLAANTGELFFGEGSRLTVL.

This clone came up a few times. The V and J genes are TRBV9 and TRBJ2-5, with D perhaps matching TRBD2 (5 bases). The CDR3 length is 14 residues. Trimming shortened V by 3 bases and J by 4 bases, and 13 bases separated the two germline ends. Germline values: CDR1 SGDLS, CDR2 YYNGEE. This CDR3 is CASSAGLAGETQYF. CDR3 DNA sequence: TGTGCCAGCAGCGCCGGATTGGCGGGAGAGACCCAGTACTTC. Complete variable domain (other parts from reference TRBV9 and TRBJ2-5): DSGVTQTPKHLITATGQRVTLRCSPRSGDLSVYWYQQSLDQGLQFLIQYYNGEERAKGNILERFSAQQFPDLHSELNLSSLELGDSALYFCASSAGLAGETQYFGPGTRLLVL.

The chain combines TRBV4-2 with TRBJ1-1; D remains ambiguous. From germline, CDR1 is LGHNA and CDR2 YNFKEQ. This CDR3 has 13 residues. V shed 2 bases and J shed 3 bases, with 7 bases lying between them. As DNA, the CDR3 is TGTGCCAGCAGCCAACAGAGGGACACTGAAGCTTTCTTT. This gives the protein CASSQQRDTEAFF.

The chain couples TRBV4-1 to TRBJ2-7, with 7 bases identical to TRBD1. This CDR3 region has 18 residues. Germline values: CDR1 MGHRA, CDR2 YSYEKL. V shed 1 base and J 2 bases; nucleotides not matched to a gene: 14. CDR3: CASSQGNRDRPRTYEQYF. As DNA, the CDR3 is TGCGCCAGCAGCCAAGGAAACCGGGACAGACCTAGGACCTACGAGCAGTACTTC.

This clone was counted between two and nine times. The V and J genes are TRBV30 and TRBJ2-3; 7 bases agree with TRBD2. Trimming took 2 bases from V and 4 from J; bases not matched to a gene: 12. The CDR3 is made up of 16 amino acids. The germline CDR1 and CDR2 sequences are GTSNPN and SVGIG (reference sequence). The CDR3 is CAWSRTDSGGADTQYF. CDR3 nucleotide sequence: TGTGCCTGGAGTCGGACCGACTCTGGGGGGGCAGATACGCAGTATTTT. The full variable domain, in which reference TRBV30 and TRBJ2-3 provide the parts outside the CDR3, is SQTIHQWPATLVQPVGSPLSLECTVEGTSNPNLYWYRQAAGRGLQLLFYSVGIGQISSEVPQNLSASRPQDRQFILSSKKLLLSDSGFYLCAWSRTDSGGADTQYFGPGTRLTVL.

The V and J genes are TRBV11-2 and TRBJ1-2, with 8 nucleotides matching TRBD1. V shed 1 base, J shed 6 bases, and the junction held 7 bases outside the gene matches. CDR3 length equals 15 residues. The germline V gene has CDR1 SGHAT and CDR2 FQNNGV. CDR3 bases: TGTGCCAGCAGCTTAGCCCCGACAGGGGTAGATGGCTACACCTTC. Its translation is CASSLAPTGVDGYTF.

The sample holds a few counts of this clone. J is TRBJ1-1 and V is TRBV7-9; D is ambiguous. V gave up 3 bases and J gave up 1 base, with 9 bases separating them. Germline V lookup: CDR1 SEHNR, CDR2 FQNEAQ (reference sequence). This CDR3 spans 14 amino acids. The CDR3 region has the DNA TGTGCCAGCAGCTTCCTTGCGGGGAACACTGAAGCTTTCTTT. As protein: CASSFLAGNTEAFF.

J is TRBJ2-7 and V is TRBV27, with TRBD1 identical over 9 bases. This CDR3 is 15 amino acids long. With 7 bases clipped from V and 3 bases from J, the junction kept 10 bases outside the gene matches. In germline, CDR1 is MNHEY, CDR2 SMNVEV (reference sequence). The CDR3 reads CASKALQGANYEQYF. CDR3 sequence (DNA): TGTGCCAGCAAGGCGTTACAGGGGGCAAACTACGAGCAGTACTTC.

Comment on this clone: This specimen includes other DNA sequences encoding the same CDR3. This chain uses TRBV11-2 with TRBJ2-3; D gene unclear. Deletions cut 0 bases from V and 1 base from J, with 5 bases between. This CDR3 has 14 residues. CDR1 is SGHAT and CDR2 is FQNNGV in the germline V gene. In DNA, the CDR3 is TGTGCCAGCAGCTTAGATCGGGGCACAGATACGCAGTATTTT. Translated, it gives CASSLDRGTDTQYF.

Only a few counts were recorded for this clone. The gene calls are TRBV28 and TRBJ1-1; D gene unclear. Germline loops: CDR1 MDHEN, CDR2 SYDVKM. There are 13 residues in the CDR3. Trimming removed 7 bases at V and 9 bases at J, with 18 bases between. CDR3 nucleotide sequence: TGTGCCAGCATCCCCGAGGGCGCGCGGAAAGCTTTCTTT. It is translated as CASIPEGARKAFF. The variable domain in full, with the rest retrieved from reference TRBV28 and TRBJ1-1, is DVKVTQSSRYLVKRTGEKVFLECVQDMDHENMFWYRQDPGLGLRLIYFSYDVKMKEKGDIPEGYSVSREKKERFSLILESASTNQTSMYLCASIPEGARKAFFGQGTRLTVV.

This sequence joins TRBV6-5 and TRBJ2-5; D remains ambiguous. V was clipped by 8 bases and J by 7 bases, with 14 bases between them. CDR3 size: 12 residues. The germline gives CDR1 MNHEY, CDR2 SVGAGI. The CDR3 DNA reads TGTGCCAGCCAGGAGTCGTGGGGGACCCAGTACTTC. It specifies CASQESWGTQYF.

The chain employs TRBV29-1 and TRBJ2-7, with 8 bases that match TRBD1. This CDR3 comprises 12 residues. The V and J ends lost 7 bases and 6 bases, in that order; junction bases with no gene match: 8. The germline CDR1 and CDR2 sequences are SQVTM and ANQGSEA. This chain's CDR3 is CSGGQGASEQYF. CDR3 nucleotides: TGCAGCGGGGGGCAGGGGGCAAGCGAGCAGTACTTC.

The V and J genes are TRBV4-2 and TRBJ2-1, with TRBD2 matching 8 bases. V lost 4 bases and J lost 1; bases outside the gene matches: 9. The CDR3 sequence is 17 residues long. The germline V gene encodes CDR1 LGHNA and CDR2 YNFKEQ. The CDR3 coding sequence is TGTGCCAGCAGCCGGATGGGCCGGGGGGGTTCCTACAATGAGCAGTTCTTC. Translating gives CASSRMGRGGSYNEQFF.

This clone was observed a handful of times. The chain employs TRBV28 and TRBJ2-1, with 8 nucleotides matching TRBD2. With 2 bases clipped from V and 7 bases from J, the junction kept 4 bases outside the gene matches. Germline V gene lookup returns CDR1 MDHEN and CDR2 SYDVKM. The CDR3 runs 14 residues. CDR3 nucleotides: TGTGCCAGCAGTTTACGGGGGGGCCGGAATGAGCAGTTCTTC. Its translation: CASSLRGGRNEQFF. The variable domain in full, with the rest retrieved from reference TRBV28 and TRBJ2-1, is DVKVTQSSRYLVKRTGEKVFLECVQDMDHENMFWYRQDPGLGLRLIYFSYDVKMKEKGDIPEGYSVSREKKERFSLILESASTNQTSMYLCASSLRGGRNEQFFGPGTRLTVL.

The chain recombines TRBV29-1 with TRBJ2-1, with 16 bases identical to TRBD2. The V gene's germline CDR1 is SQVTM and CDR2 ANQGSEA. The CDR3 runs 18 residues. With V trimmed by 3 bases and J by 6 bases, 11 bases remained unmatched. In DNA form, the CDR3 reads TGCAGCGTTGAGGGAGGGCAGGGACTAGCGGGGGGGCCCAATGAGCAGTTCTTC. Its translation is CSVEGGQGLAGGPNEQFF.

This clone was seen a few times. The chain carries TRBV29-1 and TRBJ1-4; no reliable D call. The V gene lost 6 bases and the J gene lost 8 bases, with 16 bases spanning the gap. The CDR3 is made up of 13 amino acids. The germline CDR1 and CDR2 sequences are SQVTM and ANQGSEA. DNA of the CDR3: TGCAGCGTAGGGCGGCAGGAAGACGAAAAACTGTTTTTT. Translated: CSVGRQEDEKLFF. Complete variable domain (other parts from reference TRBV29-1 and TRBJ1-4): SAVISQKPSRDICQRGTSLTIQCQVDSQVTMMFWYRQQPGQSLTLIATANQGSEATYESGFVIDKFPISRPNLTFSTLTVSNMSPEDSSIYLCSVGRQEDEKLFFGSGTQLSVL.

The chain joins TRBV9 to TRBJ2-7; the D gene could be TRBD1 or TRBD2 (5 bases each). Germline values: CDR1 SGDLS, CDR2 YYNGEE. The length of the CDR3 is 15 residues. V lost 0 bases to trimming and J lost 2 bases, with 12 bases between them. CDR3 protein: CASSVGERGTYEQYF. Written as DNA, the CDR3 is TGTGCCAGCAGCGTAGGAGAGAGGGGCACCTACGAGCAGTACTTC.

J is TRBJ2-2 and V is TRBV2, with 12 bases identical to TRBD2. CDR1 is SNHLY and CDR2 is FYNNEI in the germline V gene. V lost 3 bases and J lost 3; bases outside the gene matches: 5. The CDR3 covers 17 residues. The CDR3 loop reads CASSEWTSGVYTGELFF. The CDR3 DNA is TGTGCCAGCAGTGAGTGGACTAGCGGGGTTTACACCGGGGAGCTGTTTTTT.

This clone was found a few times. The chain has TRBV29-1 and TRBJ2-1; D might be TRBD1 (6 bases). The germline gives CDR1 SQVTM, CDR2 ANQGSEA. The CDR3 contains 14 residues. The germline V and J ends were trimmed by 4 bases and 2 bases, with 12 bases remaining between them. CDR3 region: CSVGFRGTYNEQFF. As DNA, the CDR3 is TGCAGCGTTGGATTCAGGGGCACCTACAATGAGCAGTTCTTC.

This chain connects TRBV7-6 to TRBJ1-4; a weak D match, TRBD1 (6 bases). The CDR3 has 15 residues. V shed 5 bases and J shed 6 bases, with 16 bases lying between them. The germline CDR1 and CDR2 sequences are SGHVS and FNYEAQ. For the CDR3, the DNA is TGTGCCAGCAGCCGTAGTCAGGGGATCTATGAAAAACTGTTTTTT. The encoded protein is CASSRSQGIYEKLFF. The full variable domain, its missing parts supplied by reference TRBV7-6 and TRBJ1-4, is GAGVSQSPRYKVTKRGQDVALRCDPISGHVSLYWYRQALGQGPEFLTYFNYEAQQDKSGLPNDRFSAERPEGSISTLTIQRTEQRDSAMYRCASSRSQGIYEKLFFGSGTQLSVL.